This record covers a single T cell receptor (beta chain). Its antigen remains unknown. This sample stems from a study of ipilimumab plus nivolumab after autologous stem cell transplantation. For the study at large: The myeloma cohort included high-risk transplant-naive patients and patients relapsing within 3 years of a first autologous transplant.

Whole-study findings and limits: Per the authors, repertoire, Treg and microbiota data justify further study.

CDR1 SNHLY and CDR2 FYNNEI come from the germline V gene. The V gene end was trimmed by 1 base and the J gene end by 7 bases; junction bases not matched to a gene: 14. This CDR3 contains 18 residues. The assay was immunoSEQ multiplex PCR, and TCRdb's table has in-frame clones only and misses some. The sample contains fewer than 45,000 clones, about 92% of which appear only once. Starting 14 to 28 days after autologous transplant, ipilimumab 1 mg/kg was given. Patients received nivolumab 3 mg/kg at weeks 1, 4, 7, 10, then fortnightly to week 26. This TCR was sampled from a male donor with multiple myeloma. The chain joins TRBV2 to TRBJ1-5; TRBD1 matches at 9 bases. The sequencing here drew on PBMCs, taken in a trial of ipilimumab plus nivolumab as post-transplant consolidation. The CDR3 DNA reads TGTGCCAGCAGTGAAGGGTATCGGGGACAGGGTCTTAGGCAGCCCCAGCATTTT. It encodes CASSEGYRGQGLRQPQHF.